This T cell receptor beta chain is drawn from a study of blood T cell repertoires in COVID-19. Whole-study context: The samples span acute and convalescent COVID-19 from the United States, Italy and Spain.

The authors' processing: Counts of nucleated cells, estimated from reference gene primer amplification, were obtained. Clones were read by immunoSEQ multiplex PCR, and TCRdb kept only the in-frame ones, dropping some. The V and J calls and clone size come from that table; D and trimming were worked out from the DNA. The sample has approximately 130,000 clones, 80% to 90% seen once; the top ten hold about 2.1%. Sequenced input: peripheral blood. The receptor's source is a woman in her forties or fifties with acute or convalescent COVID-19.

The chain's CDR3 is CATSDSSGSANEQFF. CDR3 bases: TGTGCCACCAGTGATTCGTCGGGGAGCGCAAATGAGCAGTTCTTC. V gene TRBV24-1 combines with J gene TRBJ2-1; perhaps TRBD2 as D (5 bases). The V gene's germline CDR1 is KGHDR and CDR2 SFDVKD. The CDR3 length is 15 residues. V was trimmed by 2 bases and J by 7 bases, leaving 14 bases between them.